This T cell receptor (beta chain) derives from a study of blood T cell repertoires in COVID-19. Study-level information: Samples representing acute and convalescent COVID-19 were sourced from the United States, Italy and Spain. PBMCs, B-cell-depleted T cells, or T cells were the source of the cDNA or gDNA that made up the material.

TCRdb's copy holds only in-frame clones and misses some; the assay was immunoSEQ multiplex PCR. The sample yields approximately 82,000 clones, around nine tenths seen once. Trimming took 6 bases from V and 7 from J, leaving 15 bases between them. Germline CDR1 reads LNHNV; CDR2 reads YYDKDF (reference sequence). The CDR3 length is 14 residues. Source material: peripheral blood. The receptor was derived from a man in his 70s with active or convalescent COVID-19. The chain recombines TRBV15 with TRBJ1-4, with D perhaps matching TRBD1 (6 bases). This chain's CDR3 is CATRVSWTAEKLFF. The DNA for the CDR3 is TGTGCCACCAGGGTTAGTTGGACAGCTGAAAAACTGTTTTTT.